Listed below are T cell receptor beta chains from one sample, sequenced in a study of shared clonotypes between healthy human individuals. The assay was immunoSEQ multiplex PCR, and TCRdb's table has in-frame clones only and misses some. The data contain 2 million to 3 million clones, roughly 93% of them seen just once; the ten biggest clones take up approximately 0.35%. Sequencing was performed on naive CD4+ T cells from PBMCs. The receptors originated from a man aged 18-30 years in good health. Some clones in this sample may be carry-over from other donors' samples. Both conserved end residues are part of each CDR3. Fields, in order: clone size, J gene, V gene, D gene, CDR3 DNA, CDR3 protein. D genes are given only for firm matches. Not all rows give a size; the values are once, few, many and, for expanded clones, a class.

few	TRBJ1-1	TRBV7-2	-	TGTGCCAGCAGCTTGCAGACAGGGAACACTGAAGCTTTCTTT	CASSLQTGNTEAFF
-	TRBJ1-1	TRBV28	-	TGTGCCAGCAGTCCCGACAGGCGATGGACCACTGAAGCTTTCTTT	CASSPDRRWTTEAFF
once	TRBJ2-5	TRBV29-1	-	TGCAGCGTCGTCCGGGGGCGAGAGACCCAGTACTTC	CSVVRGRETQYF
-	TRBJ1-5	TRBV19	-	TGTGCCAGTAGTACCCGGGACACAGCTAGCAATCAGCCCCAGCATTTT	CASSTRDTASNQPQHF
once	TRBJ2-3	TRBV5-1	-	TGCGCCAGCAGCCCAATAGGCGGCAGAGGGAGGACCCGCACAGATACGCAGTATTTT	CASSPIGGRGRTRTDTQYF
-	TRBJ2-3	TRBV6-6	-	TGTGCCAGCAGATCACAGGGTTTTAGAGATACGCAGTATTTT	CASRSQGFRDTQYF
-	TRBJ2-1	TRBV18	-	TGTGCCAGCTCACGTGTGGAGGGACCTAGCTCCTACAATGAGCAGTTCTTC	CASSRVEGPSSYNEQFF
once	TRBJ2-7	TRBV5-1	-	TGCGCCAGCAGCTCGTCTGGTACCCCCACCTACGAGCAGTACTTC	CASSSSGTPTYEQYF
-	TRBJ1-2	TRBV28	-	TGTGCCAGCAATGGTCAGGGCGGGGGAATAGGCTATGGCTACACCTTC	CASNGQGGGIGYGYTF
-	TRBJ2-1	TRBV7-2	TRBD1	TGTGCCAGCAGCTTAGAGGGGGCTTTCAAGCAGTTCTTC	CASSLEGAFKQFF
-	TRBJ2-1	TRBV10-3	-	TGTGCCATCTGGGGCGGGCAGGGAGAGTACAATGAGCAGTTCTTC	CAIWGGQGEYNEQFF
-	TRBJ1-3	TRBV5-1	-	TGCGCCAGCAGCCCGGAGGGGCTGGGTGACACCATATATTTT	CASSPEGLGDTIYF
-	TRBJ2-3	TRBV6-4	-	TGTGCCAGCAGTGACCGGGTAGGCACAGATACGCAGTATTTT	CASSDRVGTDTQYF
few	TRBJ1-1	TRBV2	-	TGTGCCAGCAGTACCGGGACAAGTGAAGCTTTCTTT	CASSTGTSEAFF
-	TRBJ2-3	TRBV7-3	TRBD1	TGTGCCAGCAGCGGCACAGGGGGCGCGGCAGATACGCAGTATTTT	CASSGTGGAADTQYF
few	TRBJ1-1	TRBV29-1	-	TGCAGCGTTGGGCCGGGCATGAACACTGAAGCTTTCTTT	CSVGPGMNTEAFF
-	TRBJ1-1	TRBV14	TRBD1	TGTGCCAGCAGCCGAATGGGACAGGGATCGAACACTGAAGCTTTCTTT	CASSRMGQGSNTEAFF
-	TRBJ1-3	TRBV18	-	TGTGCCAGTTCAATAGGAGCTTCCTCTGGAAACACCATATATTTT	CASSIGASSGNTIYF
-	TRBJ2-5	TRBV11-3	-	TGTGCCAGCAGCTCTGCCACGGAGACCCAGTACTTC	CASSSATETQYF
few	TRBJ2-2	TRBV5-1	-	TGCGCCAGCAGCTTGGTCGTAACCGGGGAGCTGTTTTTT	CASSLVVTGELFF